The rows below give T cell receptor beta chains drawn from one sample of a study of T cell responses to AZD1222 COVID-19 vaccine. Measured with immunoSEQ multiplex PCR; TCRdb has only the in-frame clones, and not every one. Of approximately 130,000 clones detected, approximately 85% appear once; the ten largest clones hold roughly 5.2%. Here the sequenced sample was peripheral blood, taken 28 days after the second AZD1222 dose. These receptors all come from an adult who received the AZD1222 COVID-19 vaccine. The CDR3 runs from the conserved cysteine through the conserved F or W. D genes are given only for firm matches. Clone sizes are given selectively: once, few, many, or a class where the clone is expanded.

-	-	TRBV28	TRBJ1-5	CASSPLPVNQPQHF	TGTGCCAGCAGTCCCCTTCCAGTCAATCAGCCCCAGCATTTT
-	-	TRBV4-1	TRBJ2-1	CASSQGQRRSSYNEQFF	TGCGCCAGCAGCCAAGGTCAGCGGCGGAGCTCCTACAATGAGCAGTTCTTC
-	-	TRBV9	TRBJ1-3	CASSVVGVGNTIYF	TGTGCCAGCAGCGTAGTAGGGGTCGGAAACACCATATATTTT
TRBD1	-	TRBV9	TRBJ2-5	CASSPLTGDQETQYF	TGTGCCAGCAGCCCTTTGACAGGGGACCAAGAGACCCAGTACTTC
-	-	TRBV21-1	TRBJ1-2	CASSNWPGTSTNYGYTF	TGTGCCAGCAGCAACTGGCCCGGGACATCAACTAACTATGGCTACACCTTC
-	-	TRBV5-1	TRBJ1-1	CASSFRGENTEAFF	TGCGCCAGCAGCTTTCGGGGGGAGAATACTGAAGCTTTCTTT
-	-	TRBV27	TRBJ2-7	CASRGPPGWYF	TGTGCCAGCAGAGGCCCTCCCGGGTGGTACTTC
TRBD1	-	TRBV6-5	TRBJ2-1	CASSYSGDRQFF	TGTGCCAGCAGTTACTCGGGGGACAGGCAGTTCTTC
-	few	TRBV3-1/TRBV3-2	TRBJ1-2	CASSQEYPPRRGYTF	TGTGCCAGCAGCCAAGAATACCCCCCCCGGAGGGGCTACACCTTC
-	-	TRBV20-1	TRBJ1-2	CSANRNYGYTF	TGCAGTGCAAACAGAAACTATGGCTACACCTTC
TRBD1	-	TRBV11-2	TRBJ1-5	CASSLQGDQPQHF	TGTGCCAGCAGCCTCCAGGGGGACCAGCCCCAGCATTTT
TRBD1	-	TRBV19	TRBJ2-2	CASRSFRQGVGGELFF	TGTGCCAGTAGATCCTTCCGACAGGGGGTGGGCGGGGAGCTGTTTTTT
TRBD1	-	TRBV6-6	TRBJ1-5	CASTPAQGAGQPQHF	TGTGCCAGCACCCCGGCGCAGGGGGCAGGACAGCCCCAGCATTTT
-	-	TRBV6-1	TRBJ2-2	CASSEYRSTGELFF	TGTGCCAGCAGTGAGTACCGGTCCACCGGGGAGCTGTTTTTT
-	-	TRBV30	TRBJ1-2	CVLGGAVYGYTF	TGTGTTTTGGGTGGGGCCGTCTATGGCTACACCTTC
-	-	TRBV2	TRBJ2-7	CASSRVQWRGEQYF	TGTGCCAGCAGTCGAGTACAGTGGAGGGGCGAGCAGTACTTC
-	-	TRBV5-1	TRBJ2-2	CASSLNTNTGELFF	TGCGCCAGCAGCTTGAACACCAACACCGGGGAGCTGTTTTTT
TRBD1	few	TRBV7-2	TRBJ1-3	CASSTRTGGYSGNTIYF	TGTGCCAGCAGCACACGGACAGGGGGTTATTCTGGAAACACCATATATTTT
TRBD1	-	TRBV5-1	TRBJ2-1	CASSPEGAPFNEQFF	TGCGCCAGCAGCCCAGAGGGGGCACCCTTCAATGAGCAGTTCTTC
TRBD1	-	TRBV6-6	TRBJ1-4	CASSPDRATNEKLFF	TGTGCCAGCAGCCCGGACAGGGCGACTAATGAAAAACTGTTTTTT
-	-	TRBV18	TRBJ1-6	CASSPDSTNSPLHF	TGTGCCAGCTCACCTGACAGCACAAATTCACCCCTCCACTTT
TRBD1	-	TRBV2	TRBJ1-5	CASSERTGHKPQHF	TGTGCCAGCAGCGAACGGACAGGGCATAAGCCCCAGCATTTT
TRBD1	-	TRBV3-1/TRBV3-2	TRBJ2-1	CASSQQGAGEQFF	TGTGCCAGCAGCCAACAGGGGGCGGGGGAGCAGTTCTTC
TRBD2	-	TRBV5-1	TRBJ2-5	CASSPRTSGVETQYF	TGCGCCAGCAGCCCAAGGACTAGCGGGGTTGAGACCCAGTACTTC
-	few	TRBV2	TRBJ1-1	CASRVNTEAFF	TGTGCCAGCAGGGTGAACACTGAAGCTTTCTTT
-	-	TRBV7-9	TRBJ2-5	CASSRIFPETQYF	TGTGCCAGCAGCCGGATCTTTCCAGAGACCCAGTACTTC
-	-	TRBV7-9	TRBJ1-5	CASSAESGALNQPQHF	TGTGCCAGCAGCGCAGAATCAGGGGCACTCAATCAGCCCCAGCATTTT
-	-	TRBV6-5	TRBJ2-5	CASSYSMLGQETQYF	TGTGCCAGCAGTTACTCGATGTTGGGCCAAGAGACCCAGTACTTC
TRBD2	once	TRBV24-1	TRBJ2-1	CATSDPSGGVNNEQFF	TGTGCCACCAGTGATCCTAGCGGGGGAGTAAACAATGAGCAGTTCTTC
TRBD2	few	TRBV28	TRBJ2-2	CASSFFSGRKAAGLFF	TGTGCCAGCAGTTTTTTTAGCGGGAGGAAGGCGGCCGGGCTGTTTTTT
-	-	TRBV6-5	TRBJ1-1	CASISTVVWTEAFF	TGTGCCAGCATCTCAACGGTGGTTTGGACTGAAGCTTTCTTT
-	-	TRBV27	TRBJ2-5	CASSQDLLMTQETQYF	TGTGCCAGCAGCCAAGATCTTCTTATGACCCAAGAGACCCAGTACTTC
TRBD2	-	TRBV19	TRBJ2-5	CASSLLAGETQYF	TGTGCCAGTAGCCTACTAGCGGGAGAGACCCAGTACTTC
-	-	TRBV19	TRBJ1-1	CASSIGDFNTEAFF	TGTGCCAGTAGTATAGGGGACTTCAACACTGAAGCTTTCTTT
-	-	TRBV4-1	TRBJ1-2	CASSQVLADNYGYTF	TGCGCCAGCAGCCAAGTTTTGGCCGATAACTATGGCTACACCTTC
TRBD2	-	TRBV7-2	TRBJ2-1	CASSSRASGRVYEQFF	TGTGCCAGCAGCTCCCGGGCTAGCGGGAGGGTATATGAGCAGTTCTTC
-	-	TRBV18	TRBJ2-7	CASSEYSSYEQYF	TGTGCCAGCTCAGAATACAGCTCCTACGAGCAGTACTTC
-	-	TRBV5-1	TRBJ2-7	CASSLGGIYEQYF	TGCGCCAGCAGCTTGGGTGGGATCTACGAGCAGTACTTC
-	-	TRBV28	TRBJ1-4	CASSWASNEKLFF	TGTGCCAGCAGCTGGGCGTCTAATGAAAAACTGTTTTTT
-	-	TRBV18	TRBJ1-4	CASSQQQTRGTNEKLFF	TGTGCCAGCTCACAGCAACAAACCAGGGGAACTAATGAAAAACTGTTTTTT
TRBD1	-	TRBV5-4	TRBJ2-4	CASSSLTRQGGSKNIQYF	TGTGCCAGCAGCTCCTTAACCCGACAGGGGGGTTCCAAAAACATTCAGTACTTC
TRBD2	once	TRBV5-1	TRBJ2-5	CASSGEGETQYF	TGCGCCAGCAGCGGGGAGGGGGAGACCCAGTACTTC
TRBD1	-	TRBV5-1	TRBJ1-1	CASSDRTGRDVTEAFF	TGCGCCAGCAGCGATCGGACAGGCCGGGATGTCACTGAAGCTTTCTTT
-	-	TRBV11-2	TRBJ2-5	CASSFGARSEQETQYF	TGTGCCAGCAGCTTTGGGGCTAGATCAGAGCAAGAGACCCAGTACTTC
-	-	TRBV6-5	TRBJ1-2	CASSYQDSYGYTF	TGTGCCAGCAGTTACCAGGACAGCTATGGCTACACCTTC
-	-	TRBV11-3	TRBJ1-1	CASSLGGNTEAFF	TGTGCCAGCAGCTTAGGGGGGAACACTGAAGCTTTCTTT
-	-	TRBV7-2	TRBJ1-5	CASSLETGQPQHF	TGTGCCAGCAGCTTAGAAACGGGTCAGCCCCAGCATTTT
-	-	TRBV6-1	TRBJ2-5	CASSEAEASQYF	TGTGCCAGCAGTGAGGCTGAAGCGTCCCAGTACTTC
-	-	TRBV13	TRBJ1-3	CASILRGLGNTIYF	TGTGCCAGCATCCTCCGGGGGCTTGGAAACACCATATATTTT